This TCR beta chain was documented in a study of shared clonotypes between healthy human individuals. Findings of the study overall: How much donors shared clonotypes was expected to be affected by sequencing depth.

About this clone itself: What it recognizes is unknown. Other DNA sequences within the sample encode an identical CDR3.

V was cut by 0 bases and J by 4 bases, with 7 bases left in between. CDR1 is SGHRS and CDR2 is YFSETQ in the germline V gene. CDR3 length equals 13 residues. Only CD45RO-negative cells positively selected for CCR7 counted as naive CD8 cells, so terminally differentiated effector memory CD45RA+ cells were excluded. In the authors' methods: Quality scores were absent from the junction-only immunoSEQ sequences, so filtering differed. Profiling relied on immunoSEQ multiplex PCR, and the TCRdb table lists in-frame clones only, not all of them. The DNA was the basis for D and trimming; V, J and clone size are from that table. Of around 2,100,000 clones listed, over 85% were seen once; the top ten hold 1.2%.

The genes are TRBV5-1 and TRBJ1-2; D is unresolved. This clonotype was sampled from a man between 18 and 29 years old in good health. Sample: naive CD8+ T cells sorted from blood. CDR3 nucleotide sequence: TGCGCCAGCAGCTTGGACAGAAGCTATGGCTACACCTTC. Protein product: CASSLDRSYGYTF.